These 24 T cell receptor beta chains came from one sample sequenced in a study of neurological immune-mediated disorders. One entry per CDR3 protein, called by TCRdb with MiXCR from the 5' RACE reads. The sample has approximately 48,000 distinct CDR3 sequences, over 15% seen once. The specimen was PBMCs. The receptors here all came from a man between 60 and 75 years old in good health.

This clonotype was recorded at least ten times. This rearrangement joins TRBV5-5 to TRBJ2-3; 9 bases map to TRBD2. The CDR3 has 14 amino acids. Germline loops: CDR1 SGHKS, CDR2 YYEKEE (reference sequence). Losses at the gene ends were 6 bases for V and 6 bases for J; bases not matched to a gene: 8. CDR3 sequence reads: CASTPHLAGDTQYF. CDR3 sequence (DNA): TGTGCCAGCACACCACACCTAGCGGGGGATACGCAGTATTTT.

The sample holds a few counts of this clonotype. The rearrangement joins TRBV5-6 to TRBJ2-2; no clear D gene. CDR1 is SGHDT, CDR2 YYEEEE, per germline. The CDR3 has 16 residues. Between the trimmed V and J ends, which lost 4 bases and 6 bases, there was a span of 19 bases. Here the CDR3 DNA reads TGTGCCAGCAGCGGGTCCCGGGCCCTGCTGGCCGGGGAGCTGTTTTTT. Translating gives CASSGSRALLAGELFF.

There are a few counts of this clonotype. The V gene is TRBV28, the J gene TRBJ2-1, with TRBD2 identical over 14 bases. Per the germline V gene, CDR1 is MDHEN and CDR2 is SYDVKM. CDR3 length: 19 residues. Trimming took 4 bases from V and 1 from J; bases not matched to a gene: 9. The CDR3 coding sequence is TGTGCCAGCAGTTCCCTAACGGGACTAGCGGGAGCATCCTACAATGAGCAGTTCTTC. This translates into CASSSLTGLAGASYNEQFF.

This clonotype was counted at least ten times. This chain uses TRBV27 with TRBJ2-5; D may be TRBD1 (6 bases). V was cut by 4 bases and J by 13 bases, with 22 bases left in between. Germline V gene lookup returns CDR1 MNHEY and CDR2 SMNVEV (reference sequence). This CDR3 is 14 amino acids long. The CDR3 DNA reads TGTGCCAGCAGTTCAGTGACAGGTTCCTTCCCGCGGTACTTC. This codes for CASSSVTGSFPRYF.

This clonotype was counted ten times or more. J is TRBJ2-7 and V is TRBV12-3 or TRBV12-4; TRBD1 or TRBD2 may be the D gene (5 bases each). There are 15 residues in the CDR3. The V end lost 5 bases, the J end lost 7 bases, and 21 bases lay between the germline ends. DNA of the CDR3: TGTGCCAGCAGTACCCTTACCGGCTCATGGGGGGAGCAGTACTTC. This codes for CASSTLTGSWGEQYF.

In this sample, this clonotype turned up many times. V is TRBV7-3 and J is TRBJ2-1, with D unclear. From germline, CDR1 is SGHTA and CDR2 FQGTGA. There are 16 residues in the CDR3. The V and J ends lost 2 bases and 4 bases respectively, with 15 bases between them. This chain's CDR3 is CASSLFVGTKYNEQFF. CDR3 sequence (DNA): TGTGCCAGCAGCTTATTCGTCGGAACAAAGTACAATGAGCAGTTCTTC.

The chain combines TRBV5-1 with TRBJ2-3; TRBD2 agrees at 7 bases. Losses at the gene ends were 4 bases for V and 2 bases for J; bases not matched to a gene: 10. Germline CDR1 is SGHRS and CDR2 is YFSETQ. There are 16 residues in the CDR3. The CDR3 here is CASSLGDYTDTDTQYF. CDR3 DNA sequence: TGCGCCAGCAGCCTCGGGGACTATACGGACACAGATACGCAGTATTTT.

This clonotype was seen at least ten times. The J gene is TRBJ2-1, the V gene TRBV20-1; no clear D gene. The CDR3 is made up of 16 amino acids. Trimming removed 6 bases from V and 10 bases from J, with 28 bases in between. CDR1 is DFQATT and CDR2 is SNEGSKA in the germline V gene (reference sequence). The CDR3 DNA is TGCAGTGCACCCAGGTGGGCTCCTCACGTCGGTTGGGAGCAGTTCTTC. Amino acids: CSAPRWAPHVGWEQFF.

This clonotype was recorded many times. The chain has TRBV4-3 and TRBJ2-1; D uncertain. Germline V CDR1 and CDR2: LGHNA, YSLEER. The CDR3 has 17 amino acids. Trimming shortened V by 0 bases and J by 4 bases, and 16 bases separated the two germline ends. The CDR3 sequence is CASSQESGVSAYNEQFF. The CDR3 nucleotides are TGCGCCAGCAGCCAAGAGTCTGGGGTTTCGGCTTACAATGAGCAGTTCTTC.

The table lists this clonotype with many counts. The genes are TRBV12-3 or TRBV12-4 and TRBJ2-7; TRBD2 matches 8 bases. Losses at the gene ends were 5 bases for V and 1 base for J; bases not matched to a gene: 10. This CDR3 has 16 amino acids. The CDR3 DNA reads TGTGCCAGCAGTCCCAGACTAGTAGCGGGATCCTACGAGCAGTACTTC. It encodes CASSPRLVAGSYEQYF.

This clonotype was recorded at least ten times. The chain has TRBV9 and TRBJ2-1; D unclear. The CDR3 runs 13 residues. In germline, CDR1 is SGDLS, CDR2 YYNGEE. The germline V and J ends were trimmed by 3 bases and 7 bases, with 11 bases remaining between them. The CDR3 coding sequence is TGTGCCAGCAGCGCCCTGCTAGGGAATGAGCAGTTCTTC. It codes for CASSALLGNEQFF.

This clonotype has ten or more counts. CDR3 sequence (DNA): TGTGCCAGCAGTTTATACGGGAGGGACACAGATACGCAGTATTTT. It translates to CASSLYGRDTDTQYF. The rearrangement joins TRBV27 to TRBJ2-3; TRBD2 agrees at 8 bases. Germline CDR1 is MNHEY and CDR2 is SMNVEV (reference sequence). V lost 1 base, J lost 2 bases, and 2 bases stayed unmatched. The CDR3 extends over 15 amino acids.

This clonotype was recorded many times. The V gene is TRBV28, the J gene TRBJ1-1; 7 bases are a match to TRBD1. The V and J ends lost 8 bases and 3 bases, in that order; junction bases with no gene match: 12. Germline V CDR1 and CDR2: MDHEN, SYDVKM. The CDR3 has 15 residues. The DNA for the CDR3 is TGTGCCAGCCCGACAGGGTCGGGTAAGCACACTGAAGCTTTCTTT. Protein: CASPTGSGKHTEAFF.

In this sample, this clonotype turned up many times. The chain carries TRBV5-5 and TRBJ2-7, with TRBD2 as a possible D gene (6 bases). V lost 0 bases, J lost 0 bases, and 16 bases lay in between. The CDR3 is made up of 17 amino acids. Germline CDR1 and CDR2: SGHKS and YYEKEE (reference sequence). CDR3 in amino acids: CASSLGFGVAASYEQYF. The CDR3 nucleotides are TGTGCCAGCAGCTTGGGATTCGGGGTAGCGGCCTCCTACGAGCAGTACTTC.

This clonotype appeared many times. The genes are TRBV18 and TRBJ2-1; 7 positions match TRBD1. The V gene end was trimmed by 3 bases and the J gene end by 5 bases; junction bases not matched to a gene: 10. Germline V gives CDR1 KGHSH, CDR2 LQKENI. The CDR3 is made up of 16 amino acids. CDR3 sequence (DNA): TGTGCCAGCTCACCGATAACGGCAGGGGGTCACAATGAGCAGTTCTTC. Its translation: CASSPITAGGHNEQFF.

This clonotype was counted at least ten times. The chain has TRBV6-2 or TRBV6-3 and TRBJ2-3; D remains unclear. From germline, CDR1 is MNHEY and CDR2 SVGEGT. Trimming left V 0 bases short and J 0 bases short, with 10 bases between. The CDR3 runs to 16 residues. DNA of the CDR3: TGTGCCAGCAGTTACTCCCCGGAATCTAGCACAGATACGCAGTATTTT. This encodes CASSYSPESSTDTQYF.

This clonotype was picked up many times. The DNA for the CDR3 is TGTGCCAGCAGTCCATCCGACCGCGAGCAGTACTTC. It is translated as CASSPSDREQYF. The V call is TRBV28, the J call TRBJ2-7; no clear D. The CDR3 has 12 residues. Germline loops: CDR1 MDHEN, CDR2 SYDVKM. Trimming shortened V by 5 bases and J by 6 bases, and 11 bases separated the two germline ends. Full variable domain (remainder filled in from reference TRBV28 and TRBJ2-7): DVKVTQSSRYLVKRTGEKVFLECVQDMDHENMFWYRQDPGLGLRLIYFSYDVKMKEKGDIPEGYSVSREKKERFSLILESASTNQTSMYLCASSPSDREQYFGPGTRLTVT.

This clonotype was observed a handful of times. The chain links TRBV2 to TRBJ2-7; a possible D gene is TRBD1 (6 bases). This CDR3 has 14 amino acids. The germline V gene encodes CDR1 SNHLY and CDR2 FYNNEI. Trimming took 7 bases from V and 0 from J, leaving 13 bases between them. Written as DNA, the CDR3 is TGTGCCAGCACACAGGGATCCATCTCCTACGAGCAGTACTTC. Its protein product is CASTQGSISYEQYF.

The genes are TRBV29-1 and TRBJ2-3; 12 nucleotides match TRBD2. The CDR3 sequence is 14 residues long. Germline CDR1 SQVTM, CDR2 ANQGSEA. Trimming at V came to 4 bases and at J to 1 base, leaving 0 bases not matched to a gene. CDR3 sequence (DNA): TGCAGCGTTGGACTAGCGGGAGGCACAGATACGCAGTATTTT. As protein: CSVGLAGGTDTQYF.

This clonotype was seen many times. This chain uses TRBV29-1 with TRBJ2-2, with 8 bases fitting TRBD1. J lost 4 bases, V lost 6 bases, and 4 bases had no gene match. The germline CDR1 and CDR2 sequences are SQVTM and ANQGSEA. The CDR3 contains 13 residues. Here the CDR3 reads CSVDRGSTGELFF. CDR3 coding DNA: TGCAGCGTCGACAGGGGAAGCACCGGGGAGCTGTTTTTT.

There are many counts of this clonotype. V usage is TRBV29-1 and J usage is TRBJ2-1; D is possibly TRBD1 or TRBD2 (5 bases each). This CDR3 spans 15 amino acids. V gave up 6 bases and J gave up 0 bases, with 15 bases separating them. Germline V gene data show CDR1 as SQVTM and CDR2 as ANQGSEA. Here the CDR3 reads CSVPPGTSSYNEQFF. CDR3 coding DNA: TGCAGCGTCCCCCCCGGGACCAGCTCCTACAATGAGCAGTTCTTC.

The sample holds many counts of this clonotype. CDR3 nucleotide sequence: TGCGCCAGCACTTTCCAGGCCCACTACGAGCAGTACTTC. Translation gives CASTFQAHYEQYF. The J gene is TRBJ2-7, the V gene TRBV10-2; no clear D gene. The CDR3 covers 13 residues. Per the germline V gene, CDR1 is WSHSY and CDR2 is SAAADI. V was clipped by 7 bases and J by 3 bases, with 13 bases between them.

The table lists this clonotype with many counts. V usage is TRBV12-3 or TRBV12-4 and J usage is TRBJ2-3, with 10 bases that match TRBD2. V was clipped by 6 bases and J by 4 bases; unmatched bases: 4. The CDR3 contains 14 residues. The CDR3 sequence: CASSLTSGADTQYF. In DNA form, the CDR3 reads TGTGCCAGCAGCCTAACTAGCGGGGCAGATACGCAGTATTTT.

This clonotype was counted at least ten times. The chain couples TRBV15 to TRBJ2-7; TRBD2 might be the D (5 bases). The CDR3 covers 15 residues. Trimming stripped 5 bases from V and 6 bases from J, with 20 bases between. CDR1 and CDR2 from the germline V gene are LNHNV and YYDKDF (reference sequence). The CDR3 loop reads CATSPGTGKAGEQYF. The CDR3 nucleotides are TGTGCCACCAGCCCGGGTACCGGGAAAGCCGGCGAGCAGTACTTC.